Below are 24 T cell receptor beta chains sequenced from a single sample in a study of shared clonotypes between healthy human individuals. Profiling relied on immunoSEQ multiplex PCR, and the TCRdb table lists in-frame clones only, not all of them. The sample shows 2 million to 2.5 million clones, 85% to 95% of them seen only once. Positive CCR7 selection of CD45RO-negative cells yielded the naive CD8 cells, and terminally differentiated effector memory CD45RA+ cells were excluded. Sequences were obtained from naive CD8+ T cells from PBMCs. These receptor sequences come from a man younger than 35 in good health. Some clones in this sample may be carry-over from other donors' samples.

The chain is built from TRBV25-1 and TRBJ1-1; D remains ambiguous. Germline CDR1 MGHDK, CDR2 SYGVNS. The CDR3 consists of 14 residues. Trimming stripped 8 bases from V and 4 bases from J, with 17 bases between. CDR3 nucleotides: TGTGCCAGCCACCCTCCGGTCCCATTCACTGAAGCTTTCTTT. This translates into CASHPPVPFTEAFF.

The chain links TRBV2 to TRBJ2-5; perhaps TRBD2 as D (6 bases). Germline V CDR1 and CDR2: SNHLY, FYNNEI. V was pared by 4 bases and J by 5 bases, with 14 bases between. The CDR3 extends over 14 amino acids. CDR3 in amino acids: CASSARVRGETQYF. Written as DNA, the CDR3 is TGTGCCAGCAGTGCTCGGGTTCGGGGGGAGACCCAGTACTTC.

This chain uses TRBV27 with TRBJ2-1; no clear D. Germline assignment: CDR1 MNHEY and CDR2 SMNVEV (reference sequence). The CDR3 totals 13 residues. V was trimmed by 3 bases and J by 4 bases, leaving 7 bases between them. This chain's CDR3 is CASSFRNYNEQFF. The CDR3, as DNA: TGTGCCAGCAGTTTCCGGAATTACAATGAGCAGTTCTTC.

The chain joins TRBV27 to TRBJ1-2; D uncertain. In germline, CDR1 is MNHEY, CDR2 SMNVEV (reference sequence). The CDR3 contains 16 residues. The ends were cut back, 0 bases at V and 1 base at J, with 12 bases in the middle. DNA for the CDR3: TGTGCCAGCAGTTTATCGTACACCGGCCTTAACTATGGCTACACCTTC. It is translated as CASSLSYTGLNYGYTF.

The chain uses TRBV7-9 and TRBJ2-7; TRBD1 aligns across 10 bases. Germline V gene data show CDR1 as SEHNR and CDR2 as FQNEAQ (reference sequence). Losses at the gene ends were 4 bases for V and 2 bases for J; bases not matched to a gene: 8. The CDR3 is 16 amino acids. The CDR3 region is CASSSPGGTGAYEQYF. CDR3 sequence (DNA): TGTGCCAGCAGCTCCCCGGGGGGGACAGGGGCCTACGAGCAGTACTTC. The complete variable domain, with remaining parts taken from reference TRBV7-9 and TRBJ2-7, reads DTGVSQNPRHKITKRGQNVTFRCDPISEHNRLYWYRQTLGQGPEFLTYFQNEAQLEKSRLLSDRFSAERPKGSFSTLEIQRTEQGDSAMYLCASSSPGGTGAYEQYFGPGTRLTVT.

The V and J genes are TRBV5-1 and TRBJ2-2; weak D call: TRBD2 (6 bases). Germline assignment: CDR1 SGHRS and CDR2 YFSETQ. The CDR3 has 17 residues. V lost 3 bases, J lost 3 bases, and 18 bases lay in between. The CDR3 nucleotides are TGCGCCAGCAGCTGGACACCGGGACTGGACCACACCGGGGAGCTGTTTTTT. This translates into CASSWTPGLDHTGELFF.

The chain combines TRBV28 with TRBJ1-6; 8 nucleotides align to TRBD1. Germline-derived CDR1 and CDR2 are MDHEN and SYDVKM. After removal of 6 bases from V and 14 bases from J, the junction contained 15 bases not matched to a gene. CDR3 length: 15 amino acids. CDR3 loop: CASRDTGTGFGALHF. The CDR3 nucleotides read TGTGCCAGCAGAGATACCGGGACAGGTTTCGGGGCCCTCCACTTT.

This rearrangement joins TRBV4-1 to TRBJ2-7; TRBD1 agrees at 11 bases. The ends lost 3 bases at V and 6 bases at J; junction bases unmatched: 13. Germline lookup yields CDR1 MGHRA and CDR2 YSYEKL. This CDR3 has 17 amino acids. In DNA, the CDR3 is TGCGCCAGCAGCCAGCCCGGGACAGGGGGGGGTTGGGCCGAGCAGTACTTC. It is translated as CASSQPGTGGGWAEQYF.

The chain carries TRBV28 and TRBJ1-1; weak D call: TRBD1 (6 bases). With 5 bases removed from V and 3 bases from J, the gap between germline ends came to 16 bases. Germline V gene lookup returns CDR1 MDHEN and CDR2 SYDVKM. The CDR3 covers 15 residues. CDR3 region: CASSPHRVSHTEAFF. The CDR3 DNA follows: TGTGCCAGCAGTCCCCACAGGGTCTCGCACACTGAAGCTTTCTTT.

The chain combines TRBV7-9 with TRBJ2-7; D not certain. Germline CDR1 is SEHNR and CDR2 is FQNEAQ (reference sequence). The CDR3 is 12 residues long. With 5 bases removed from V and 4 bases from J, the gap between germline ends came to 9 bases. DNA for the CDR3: TGTGCCAGCAGCATCCATCCTTACGAGCAGTACTTC. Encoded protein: CASSIHPYEQYF.

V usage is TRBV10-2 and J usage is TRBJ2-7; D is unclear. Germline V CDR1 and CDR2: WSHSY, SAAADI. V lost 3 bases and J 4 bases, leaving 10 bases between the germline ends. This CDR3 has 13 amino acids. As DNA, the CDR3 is TGCGCCAGCAGTGAACATTACGCGTACGAGCAGTACTTC. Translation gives CASSEHYAYEQYF.

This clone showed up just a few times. The CDR3: CAIRLGGNTEAFF. For the CDR3, the DNA is TGTGCCATCAGGCTAGGGGGTAACACTGAAGCTTTCTTT. The chain employs TRBV10-3 and TRBJ1-1; tentatively, D is TRBD1 (6 bases). The CDR3 sequence is 13 residues long. Trimming shortened V by 6 bases and J by 2 bases, and 10 bases separated the two germline ends. Germline CDR1 and CDR2: ENHRY and SYGVKD.

The CDR3 reads CASRKTQGSETQYF. DNA of the CDR3: TGTGCCAGTAGGAAAACACAGGGTAGCGAGACCCAGTACTTC. The V gene is TRBV19, the J gene TRBJ2-5; possibly TRBD1 for D (6 bases). In germline, CDR1 is LNHDA, CDR2 SQIVND (reference sequence). V was shortened by 6 bases and J by 5 bases, with 16 bases between the two germline ends. There are 14 residues in the CDR3.

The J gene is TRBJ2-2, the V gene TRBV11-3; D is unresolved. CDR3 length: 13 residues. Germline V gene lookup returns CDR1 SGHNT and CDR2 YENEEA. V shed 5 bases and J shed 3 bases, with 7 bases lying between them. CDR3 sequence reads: CASSIIYTGELFF. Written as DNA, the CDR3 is TGTGCCAGCAGCATTATTTACACCGGGGAGCTGTTTTTT.

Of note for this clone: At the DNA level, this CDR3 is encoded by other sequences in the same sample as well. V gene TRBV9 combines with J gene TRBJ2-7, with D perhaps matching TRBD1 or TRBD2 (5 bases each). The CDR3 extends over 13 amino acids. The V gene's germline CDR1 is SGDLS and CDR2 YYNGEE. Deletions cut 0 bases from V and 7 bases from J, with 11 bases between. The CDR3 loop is CASSVGGSGEQYF. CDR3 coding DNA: TGTGCCAGCAGCGTAGGGGGGTCAGGGGAGCAGTACTTC.

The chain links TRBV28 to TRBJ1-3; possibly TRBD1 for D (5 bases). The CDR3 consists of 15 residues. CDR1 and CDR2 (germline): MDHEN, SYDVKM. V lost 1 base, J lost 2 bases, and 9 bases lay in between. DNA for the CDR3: TGTGCCAGCAGTTTATTGGCGGGACCTGGAAACACCATATATTTT. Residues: CASSLLAGPGNTIYF. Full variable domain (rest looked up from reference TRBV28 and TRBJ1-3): DVKVTQSSRYLVKRTGEKVFLECVQDMDHENMFWYRQDPGLGLRLIYFSYDVKMKEKGDIPEGYSVSREKKERFSLILESASTNQTSMYLCASSLLAGPGNTIYFGEGSWLTVV.

CDR3 in DNA: TGCGCCAGCAGCCAAGATACAGGGGATCAGCCCCAGCATTTT. Translating gives CASSQDTGDQPQHF. V gene TRBV4-3 combines with J gene TRBJ1-5; 7 bases agree with TRBD1. CDR1 and CDR2 (germline): LGHNA, YSLEER. V lost 0 bases, J lost 5 bases, and 1 base stayed unmatched. The CDR3 length is 14 residues.

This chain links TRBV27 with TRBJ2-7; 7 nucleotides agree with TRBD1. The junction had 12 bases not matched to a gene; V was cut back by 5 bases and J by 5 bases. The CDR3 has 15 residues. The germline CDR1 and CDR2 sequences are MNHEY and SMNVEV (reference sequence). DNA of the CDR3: TGTGCCAGCAGTCCCACCCCGACAGGGAAGGACGAGCAGTACTTC. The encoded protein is CASSPTPTGKDEQYF.

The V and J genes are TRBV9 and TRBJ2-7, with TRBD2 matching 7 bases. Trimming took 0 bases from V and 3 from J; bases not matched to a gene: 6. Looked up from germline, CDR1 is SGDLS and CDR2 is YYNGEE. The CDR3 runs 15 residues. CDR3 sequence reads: CASSVGGSGYYEQYF. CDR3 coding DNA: TGTGCCAGCAGCGTAGGGGGTAGCGGGTACTACGAGCAGTACTTC.

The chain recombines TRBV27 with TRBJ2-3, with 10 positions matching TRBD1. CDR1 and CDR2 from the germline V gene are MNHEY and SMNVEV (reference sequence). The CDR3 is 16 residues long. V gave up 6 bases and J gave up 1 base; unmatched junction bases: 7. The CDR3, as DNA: TGTGCCAGCAGAGTGCGACAGGGGGCTGGCACAGATACGCAGTATTTT. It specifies CASRVRQGAGTDTQYF.

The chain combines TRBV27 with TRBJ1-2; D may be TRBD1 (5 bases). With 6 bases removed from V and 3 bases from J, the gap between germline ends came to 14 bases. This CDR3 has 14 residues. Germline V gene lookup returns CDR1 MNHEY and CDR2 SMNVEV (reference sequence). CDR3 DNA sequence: TGTGCCAGCAGCCCCAGTGCAGGGTACTATGGCTACACCTTC. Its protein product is CASSPSAGYYGYTF.

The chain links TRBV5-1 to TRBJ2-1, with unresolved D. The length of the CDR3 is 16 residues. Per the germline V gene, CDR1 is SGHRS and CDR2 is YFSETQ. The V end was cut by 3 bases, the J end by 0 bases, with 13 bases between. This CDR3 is CASSSSGPSSYNEQFF. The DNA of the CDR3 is TGCGCCAGCAGCTCATCCGGGCCCAGCTCCTACAATGAGCAGTTCTTC.

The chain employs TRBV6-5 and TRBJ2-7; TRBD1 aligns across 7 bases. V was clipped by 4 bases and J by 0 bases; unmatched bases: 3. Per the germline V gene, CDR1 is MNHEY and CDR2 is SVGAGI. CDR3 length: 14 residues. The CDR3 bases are TGTGCCAGCAGTTTGGGACAGATCTCCTACGAGCAGTACTTC. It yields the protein CASSLGQISYEQYF.

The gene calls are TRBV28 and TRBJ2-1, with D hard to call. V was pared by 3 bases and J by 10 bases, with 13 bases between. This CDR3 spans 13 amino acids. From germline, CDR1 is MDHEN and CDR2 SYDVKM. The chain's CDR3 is CASSFYPRQEQFF. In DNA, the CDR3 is TGTGCCAGCAGTTTTTATCCCCGCCAGGAGCAGTTCTTC.